This T cell receptor (beta chain) was recovered during a study of T cells after yellow fever vaccination. Study conclusions and caveats: Clonotypes found in both CD4 and CD8 compartments made up a small share. Most clones from primary vaccination resurfaced after the booster (about 95% CD4, approximately 88% CD8).

The V end lost 7 bases, the J end lost 4 bases, and 23 bases lay between the germline ends. The CDR3 loop spans 16 amino acids. Germline loops: CDR1 SGHDT, CDR2 YYEEEE. This clonotype was recorded many times. The antigen remains unidentified. TCRdb called the 5' RACE reads again in MiXCR, with one record for every CDR3 protein. The sample consists of hundreds of thousands of distinct CDR3 sequences, about 9.5% of them appearing once. This receptor was obtained from a man aged 18 to 30 who received the YFV17D yellow fever vaccine. The chain is built from TRBV5-6 and TRBJ2-5; D may be TRBD2 (6 bases). Sequenced material: PBMCs, taken on the day of the first yellow fever vaccination. This CDR3 reads CASDLWRLDGRETQYF. CDR3 DNA: TGTGCCAGCGACCTCTGGAGACTAGACGGACGAGAGACCCAGTACTTC.